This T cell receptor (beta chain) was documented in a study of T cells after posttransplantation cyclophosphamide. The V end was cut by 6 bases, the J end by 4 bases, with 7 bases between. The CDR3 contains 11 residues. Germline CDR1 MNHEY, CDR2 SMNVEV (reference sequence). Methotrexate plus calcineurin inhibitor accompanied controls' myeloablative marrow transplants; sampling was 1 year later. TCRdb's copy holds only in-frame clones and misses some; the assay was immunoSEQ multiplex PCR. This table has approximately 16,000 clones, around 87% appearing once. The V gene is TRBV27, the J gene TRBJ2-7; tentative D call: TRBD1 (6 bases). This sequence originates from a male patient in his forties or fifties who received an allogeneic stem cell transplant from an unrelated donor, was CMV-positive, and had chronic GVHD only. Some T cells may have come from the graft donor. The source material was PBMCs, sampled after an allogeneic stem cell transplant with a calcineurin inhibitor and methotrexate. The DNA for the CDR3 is TGTGCCAGCAGACAGGGTTACGAGCAGTACTTC. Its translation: CASRQGYEQYF.